Listed below are T cell receptor beta chains from one sample, sequenced in a study of CD8+CD57+ T cells in acquired aplastic anemia. MiXCR was run by TCRdb on the reads, yielding one entry per CDR3 protein. The data contain over 150,000 distinct CDR3 sequences, nearly 65% of them singletons. The specimen sequenced was sorted CD4+, CD8+, or CD8+CD57+ T cells (not recorded which) from PBMCs. These receptors all stem from a human donor with aplastic anemia. The CDR3 runs from the conserved cysteine through the conserved F or W. The order of the fields is J gene, clone size, V gene, D gene, CDR3 DNA, CDR3 protein. The D gene is left open where the match is weak. The size field is filled for only some rows; it gives once, few, many or a size class.

j_call: TRBJ2-2; clone_size: NA; v_call: TRBV10-3; d_call: NA; cdr3_nt: TGTGCCAGCATTGAGGTTAGGAACACCGGGGAGCTGTTTTTT; cdr3_aa: CASIEVRNTGELFF
j_call: TRBJ2-7; clone_size: NA; v_call: TRBV2; d_call: NA; cdr3_nt: TGTGCTAGCCCCCGGACGGACTCCTACGAGCAGTACTTC; cdr3_aa: CASPRTDSYEQYF
j_call: TRBJ2-7; clone_size: NA; v_call: TRBV4-2; d_call: TRBD1; cdr3_nt: TGTGCCAGCAGCCAAGGACAGGGGCCTGACGAGCAGTACTTC; cdr3_aa: CASSQGQGPDEQYF
j_call: TRBJ2-1; clone_size: NA; v_call: TRBV7-3; d_call: NA; cdr3_nt: TGTGCCAGCAGCTTAGTAATTAGCGCTATCAATGAGCAGTTCTTC; cdr3_aa: CASSLVISAINEQFF
j_call: TRBJ1-1; clone_size: NA; v_call: TRBV12-3/TRBV12-4; d_call: TRBD1; cdr3_nt: TGTGCCAGCACCGAGCAGGGGGTAAACACTGAAGCTTTCTTT; cdr3_aa: CASTEQGVNTEAFF
j_call: TRBJ2-1; clone_size: NA; v_call: TRBV11-2; d_call: NA; cdr3_nt: TGTGCCAGCAGCTCCTCAGGGGCAAATGAGCAGTTCTTC; cdr3_aa: CASSSSGANEQFF
j_call: TRBJ2-7; clone_size: few; v_call: TRBV20-1; d_call: TRBD2; cdr3_nt: TGCAGTGCTGTTAGCGGGGAGAACTACGAGCAGTACTTC; cdr3_aa: CSAVSGENYEQYF
j_call: TRBJ2-3; clone_size: NA; v_call: TRBV6-5; d_call: TRBD2; cdr3_nt: TGTGCCAGCAGTACCGGGGGGGTTAGCACAGATACGCAGTATTTT; cdr3_aa: CASSTGGVSTDTQYF
j_call: TRBJ2-3; clone_size: NA; v_call: TRBV20-1; d_call: NA; cdr3_nt: TGCAGTGCTAGCCCGTCGCGGCCTACCTGCACAGATACGCAGTATTTT; cdr3_aa: CSASPSRPTCTDTQYF
j_call: TRBJ1-1; clone_size: NA; v_call: TRBV4-3; d_call: NA; cdr3_nt: TGCGCCAGCAGCCAACATGCAGTTGGAGGCATGAACACTGAAGCTTTCTTT; cdr3_aa: CASSQHAVGGMNTEAFF
j_call: TRBJ2-7; clone_size: NA; v_call: TRBV2; d_call: NA; cdr3_nt: TGTGCCAGCAGTGCTAGAACCTATAGGGGTCCTGAGCTCGAGCAGTACTTC; cdr3_aa: CASSARTYRGPELEQYF
j_call: TRBJ2-1; clone_size: many; v_call: TRBV6-2/TRBV6-3; d_call: NA; cdr3_nt: TGTGCCAGCGCTAAACAGGGTCGTAATGAGCAGTTCTTC; cdr3_aa: CASAKQGRNEQFF
j_call: TRBJ2-2; clone_size: NA; v_call: TRBV7-9; d_call: NA; cdr3_nt: TGTGCCAGCGGCCGAACGTGGGCCGGGGAGCTGTTTTTT; cdr3_aa: CASGRTWAGELFF
j_call: TRBJ2-3; clone_size: NA; v_call: TRBV9; d_call: TRBD2; cdr3_nt: TGTGCCAGCAGCGCGTGGGGGGGTCCAGATACGCAGTATTTT; cdr3_aa: CASSAWGGPDTQYF
j_call: TRBJ2-5; clone_size: once; v_call: TRBV20-1; d_call: TRBD2; cdr3_nt: TGCAGTGCTGCCCGGACTAGCGGGAGTCTAGAGACCCAGTACTTC; cdr3_aa: CSAARTSGSLETQYF
j_call: TRBJ1-1; clone_size: NA; v_call: TRBV27; d_call: NA; cdr3_nt: TGTGCCAGCAGTTTGATGGGGCCTAACACTGAAGCTTTCTTT; cdr3_aa: CASSLMGPNTEAFF
j_call: TRBJ1-2; clone_size: NA; v_call: TRBV19; d_call: NA; cdr3_nt: TGTGCCAGTATGGACGGGGGGTTTAACTATGGCTACACCTTC; cdr3_aa: CASMDGGFNYGYTF
j_call: TRBJ1-6; clone_size: once; v_call: TRBV12-3/TRBV12-4; d_call: NA; cdr3_nt: TGTGCCAGCAGCCCCCGGACCGCCAATAATTCACCCCTCCACTTT; cdr3_aa: CASSPRTANNSPLHF
j_call: TRBJ1-1; clone_size: NA; v_call: TRBV11-2; d_call: TRBD1; cdr3_nt: TGTGCCAGCAGATACGGACAGGGGAACACTGAAGCTTTCTTT; cdr3_aa: CASRYGQGNTEAFF
j_call: TRBJ2-3; clone_size: NA; v_call: TRBV11-2; d_call: NA; cdr3_nt: TGTGCCAGCAGCCCGCCGCGGGGCGGTAGCACAGATACGCAGTATTTT; cdr3_aa: CASSPPRGGSTDTQYF
j_call: TRBJ2-7; clone_size: many; v_call: TRBV29-1; d_call: NA; cdr3_nt: TGCAGCGCCATGGACGAATTTATGTACGAGCAGTACTTC; cdr3_aa: CSAMDEFMYEQYF
j_call: TRBJ2-7; clone_size: NA; v_call: TRBV20-1; d_call: NA; cdr3_nt: TGCAGTGCTAGAGATCAGCCAGGGGCCTACGAGCAGTACTTC; cdr3_aa: CSARDQPGAYEQYF
j_call: TRBJ2-7; clone_size: NA; v_call: TRBV7-9; d_call: NA; cdr3_nt: TGTGCCAGCAGCTTAACCGGGGAGCTGTACTTC; cdr3_aa: CASSLTGELYF
j_call: TRBJ2-5; clone_size: NA; v_call: TRBV5-8; d_call: NA; cdr3_nt: TGTGCCAGCAGCCGGGGCGTGCTTGAGACCCAGTACTTC; cdr3_aa: CASSRGVLETQYF
j_call: TRBJ1-1; clone_size: NA; v_call: TRBV15; d_call: NA; cdr3_nt: TGTGTCACCAGCACCCTTGACAGTATGGACACTGAAGCTTTCTTT; cdr3_aa: CVTSTLDSMDTEAFF
j_call: TRBJ2-3; clone_size: NA; v_call: TRBV19; d_call: TRBD2; cdr3_nt: TGTGCCAGTAGTATTTGGGTCACTAGCGAAAGCACAGATACGCAGTATTTT; cdr3_aa: CASSIWVTSESTDTQYF